Below, 32 T cell receptor beta chains from the same sample are listed, as sequenced in a study of identical twins. Each CDR3 protein gets one entry after TCRdb re-called the 5' RACE reads with MiXCR. Of around 450,000 distinct CDR3 sequences in the sample, about 14% were seen once. This sample also appeared in a second study, on yellow fever vaccine responses in identical twins.

Sequencing was carried out using CD4+ T cells sorted from blood. These receptors were obtained from a woman aged 18-30 years in good health.

This chain joins TRBV28 and TRBJ2-7; perhaps TRBD2 as D (7 bases). This CDR3 spans 16 amino acids. Germline lookup yields CDR1 MDHEN and CDR2 SYDVKM. The V and J ends lost 2 bases and 6 bases respectively, with 20 bases between them. CDR3 in DNA: TGTGCCAGCAGTTTACGGTCAGCGGGACAAACTCGCGAGCAGTACTTC. Amino acid sequence: CASSLRSAGQTREQYF. The full variable domain, its missing parts supplied by reference TRBV28 and TRBJ2-7, is DVKVTQSSRYLVKRTGEKVFLECVQDMDHENMFWYRQDPGLGLRLIYFSYDVKMKEKGDIPEGYSVSREKKERFSLILESASTNQTSMYLCASSLRSAGQTREQYFGPGTRLTVT.

This chain uses TRBV7-2 with TRBJ2-2; no definite D call. Trimming shortened V by 0 bases and J by 7 bases, and 6 bases separated the two germline ends. Germline-derived CDR1 and CDR2 are SGHTA and FQGNSA. The CDR3 contains 13 residues. The CDR3 spells CASSLAGIGELFF. Written as DNA, the CDR3 is TGTGCCAGCAGCTTAGCCGGAATCGGGGAGCTGTTTTTT.

This chain's CDR3 is CAISERGSSYNEQFF. The CDR3 bases are TGTGCCATCAGTGAGAGGGGGAGCTCCTACAATGAGCAGTTCTTC. The chain links TRBV10-3 to TRBJ2-1; weak D call: TRBD1 (6 bases). V was trimmed by 2 bases and J by 0 bases, leaving 8 bases between them. Germline V gives CDR1 ENHRY, CDR2 SYGVKD. CDR3 length: 15 residues.

This clonotype was detected ten times or more. The genes are TRBV10-2 and TRBJ2-5, with unresolved D. Germline V gives CDR1 WSHSY, CDR2 SAAADI. Trimming pared 4 bases from V and 4 bases from J, leaving 10 bases between. The CDR3 contains 13 residues. Here the CDR3 DNA reads TGCGCCAGCAGTGCCTATATAGGAGAGACCCAGTACTTC. Translating gives CASSAYIGETQYF.

The chain is built from TRBV12-3 or TRBV12-4 and TRBJ1-2; D is possibly TRBD1 (5 bases). The CDR3 covers 13 residues. Trimming stripped 7 bases from V and 4 bases from J, with 13 bases between. In DNA, the CDR3 is TGTGCCAGCACTCACTCGGGGCTCTATGGCTACACCTTC. Amino acid sequence: CASTHSGLYGYTF.

This clonotype turned up a few times. The chain couples TRBV4-3 to TRBJ1-2, with D perhaps TRBD1 (5 bases). The CDR3 totals 13 residues. Germline loops: CDR1 LGHNA, CDR2 YSLEER. Trimming cost V 0 bases and J 8 bases, with 10 bases left between them. The CDR3 region is CASSQDAGDGYTF. The CDR3 DNA reads TGCGCCAGCAGCCAAGACGCGGGGGACGGCTACACCTTC.

This clonotype was recorded a few times. The rearrangement links TRBV27 to TRBJ2-1; TRBD2 is a possible D gene (6 bases). The length of the CDR3 is 16 residues. The V gene's germline CDR1 is MNHEY and CDR2 SMNVEV (reference sequence). V lost 5 bases to trimming and J lost 4 bases, with 18 bases between them. The CDR3, as DNA: TGTGCCAGCAGTCCCTCTGGCGGGATTTCTTACAATGAGCAGTTCTTC. The encoded protein is CASSPSGGISYNEQFF.

This clonotype was counted between two and nine times. In DNA form, the CDR3 reads TGCGCCAGTAAACCTCGAACAGGACCCATGAACACTGAAGCTTTCTTT. The encoded protein is CASKPRTGPMNTEAFF. The chain links TRBV5-1 to TRBJ1-1; D may be TRBD1 (5 bases). Germline CDR1 reads SGHRS; CDR2 reads YFSETQ. The ends were cut back, 8 bases at V and 0 bases at J, with 20 bases in the middle. This CDR3 contains 16 residues.

This chain links TRBV9 with TRBJ2-1; D is unresolved. V was trimmed by 0 bases and J by 7 bases, leaving 11 bases between them. CDR1 is SGDLS, CDR2 YYNGEE, per germline. This CDR3 contains 14 residues. CDR3 sequence (DNA): TGTGCCAGCAGCGTAGTTGAGACTCCGAATGAGCAGTTCTTC. It is translated as CASSVVETPNEQFF.

There are a few counts of this clonotype. The chain has TRBV12-3 or TRBV12-4 and TRBJ2-1; possibly TRBD1 for D (6 bases). Trimming stripped 6 bases from V and 1 base from J, with 16 bases between. The CDR3 has 16 residues. In DNA, the CDR3 is TGTGCCAGCAGCCTGCCAGGGGAAAATTCCTACAATGAGCAGTTCTTC. This encodes CASSLPGENSYNEQFF.

This clonotype came up once. The V and J genes are TRBV5-6 and TRBJ2-5; D uncertain. The CDR3 is made up of 14 amino acids. V gave up 3 bases and J gave up 2 bases, with 11 bases separating them. CDR1 and CDR2 from the germline V gene are SGHDT and YYEEEE. For the CDR3, the DNA is TGTGCCAGCAGCTACGCGCCCCGACAAGAGACCCAGTACTTC. Amino acid sequence: CASSYAPRQETQYF.

This clonotype has ten or more counts. The gene calls are TRBV9 and TRBJ2-1; TRBD2 is a possible D gene (6 bases). The V gene lost 4 bases and the J gene lost 2 bases, with 13 bases spanning the gap. The CDR3 length is 15 residues. Germline lookup yields CDR1 SGDLS and CDR2 YYNGEE. The CDR3 loop reads CASSPGLPPYNEQFF. CDR3 coding DNA: TGTGCCAGCAGCCCGGGACTGCCCCCCTACAATGAGCAGTTCTTC.

The rearrangement links TRBV7-3 to TRBJ1-4; D might be TRBD1 (6 bases). The V gene's germline CDR1 is SGHTA and CDR2 FQGTGA. Deletions cut 5 bases from V and 4 bases from J, with 14 bases between. The CDR3 runs 15 residues. For the CDR3, the DNA is TGTGCCAGCAGCCCGTCAGGGGCGATTAATGAAAAACTGTTTTTT. This codes for CASSPSGAINEKLFF. Full variable domain (outside the CDR3, taken from reference TRBV7-3 and TRBJ1-4): GAGVSQTPSNKVTEKGKYVELRCDPISGHTALYWYRQSLGQGPEFLIYFQGTGAADDSGLPNDRFFAVRPEGSVSTLKIQRTERGDSAVYLCASSPSGAINEKLFFGSGTQLSVL.

This clonotype has at least ten counts. The genes are TRBV6-2 or TRBV6-3 and TRBJ2-1; TRBD2 agrees at 11 bases. The trim removed 4 bases at V and 4 bases at J, leaving 9 bases unmatched. This CDR3 is built from 17 residues. The germline gives CDR1 MNHEY, CDR2 SVGEGT. The CDR3 nucleotides read TGTGCCAGCAGTTTGCCTACTAGCGGGAGATCGTACAATGAGCAGTTCTTC. Protein sequence: CASSLPTSGRSYNEQFF.

This chain joins TRBV7-2 and TRBJ2-7; D unresolved. The CDR3 extends over 14 amino acids. V lost 4 bases to trimming and J lost 0 bases, with 10 bases between them. Per the germline V gene, CDR1 is SGHTA and CDR2 is FQGNSA. The CDR3 here is CASSSDGYSYEQYF. CDR3 in DNA: TGTGCCAGCAGCTCGGACGGATACTCCTACGAGCAGTACTTC. The full variable domain, rest sourced from reference TRBV7-2 and TRBJ2-7, is GAGVSQSPSNKVTEKGKDVELRCDPISGHTALYWYRQSLGQGLEFLIYFQGNSAPDKSGLPSDRFSAERTGGSVSTLTIQRTQQEDSAVYLCASSSDGYSYEQYFGPGTRLTVT.

This rearrangement joins TRBV5-1 to TRBJ2-1; 7 bases match TRBD2. CDR1 SGHRS and CDR2 YFSETQ come from the germline V gene. V shed 4 bases, J shed 2 bases, and the junction held 6 bases outside the gene matches. The CDR3 covers 15 residues. CDR3 in DNA: TGCGCCAGCAGCCCAGAGGGGAGGGCCTACAATGAGCAGTTCTTC. It translates to CASSPEGRAYNEQFF.

This clonotype was seen at least ten times. The chain couples TRBV7-8 to TRBJ1-5, with TRBD1 matching over 9 bases. V shed 0 bases, J shed 4 bases, and the junction held 4 bases outside the gene matches. The CDR3 spans 16 residues. Per the germline V gene, CDR1 is SGHVS and CDR2 is FQNEAQ. The CDR3 sequence is CASSLAWDRVNQPQHF. For the CDR3, the DNA is TGTGCCAGCAGCTTAGCGTGGGACAGGGTAAATCAGCCCCAGCATTTT.

Remarks on this clonotype: The junction departs from germline at one end; a sequencing error may be responsible. This sequence joins TRBV7-2 and TRBJ2-7, with D perhaps matching TRBD1 (5 bases). The germline V gene encodes CDR1 SGHTA and CDR2 FQGNSA. This CDR3 has 14 residues. The CDR3 sequence is CASTLGAGQYEQYF. CDR3 DNA sequence: TGTGCCAGCACCTTAGGGGCCGGGCAGTACGAGCAGTACTTC.

The chain employs TRBV11-2 and TRBJ2-5; 8 bases fit TRBD1. This CDR3 is built from 14 residues. V shed 5 bases, J shed 7 bases, and the junction held 9 bases outside the gene matches. Germline V gives CDR1 SGHAT, CDR2 FQNNGV. The CDR3 region is CASSTLTGVGTQYF. The DNA for the CDR3 is TGTGCCAGCAGCACCCTGACAGGGGTTGGGACCCAGTACTTC.

This chain connects TRBV29-1 to TRBJ1-1, with 7 positions matching TRBD1. V was pared by 8 bases and J by 0 bases, with 6 bases of the junction left unmatched. CDR1 is SQVTM, CDR2 ANQGSEA, per germline. This CDR3 spans 13 amino acids. CDR3 loop: CSSSTGLNTEAFF. The CDR3 DNA reads as TGCAGCTCTTCGACAGGGTTGAACACTGAAGCTTTCTTT.

The chain couples TRBV12-3 or TRBV12-4 to TRBJ1-4; 8 nucleotides line up with TRBD1. V was pared by 0 bases and J by 5 bases, with 2 bases of the junction left unmatched. The CDR3 extends over 15 amino acids. CDR3 residues: CASSLATGENEKLFF. CDR3 DNA: TGTGCCAGCAGTTTAGCGACAGGGGAGAATGAAAAACTGTTTTTT.

This clonotype showed up just a few times. DNA for the CDR3: TGTGCCAGCAGTGTCCTCGGGGGACCCTACGAGCAGTACTTC. This codes for CASSVLGGPYEQYF. The chain is built from TRBV6-2 or TRBV6-3 and TRBJ2-7; a weak D match, TRBD2 (6 bases). This CDR3 spans 14 amino acids. CDR1 is MNHEY and CDR2 is SVGEGT in the germline V gene. Trimming pared 5 bases from V and 2 bases from J, leaving 13 bases between.

This clonotype was seen only a few times. This chain links TRBV6-4 with TRBJ1-1, with a tentative D call TRBD1 (5 bases). Germline values: CDR1 MRHNA, CDR2 SNTAGT. The V end was cut by 3 bases, the J end by 4 bases, with 12 bases between. The CDR3 contains 14 residues. This chain's CDR3 is CASSDTGHGTEAFF. CDR3 bases: TGTGCCAGCAGTGATACTGGACACGGCACTGAAGCTTTCTTT.

This clonotype was seen a few times. The gene calls are TRBV10-3 and TRBJ2-3; perhaps TRBD1 as D (5 bases). There are 14 residues in the CDR3. V was shortened by 6 bases and J by 0 bases, with 10 bases between the two germline ends. Germline CDR1 reads ENHRY; CDR2 reads SYGVKD. The CDR3 coding sequence is TGTGCCATCAGGCTCAGGGCTAGCACAGATACGCAGTATTTT. It specifies CAIRLRASTDTQYF.

The rearrangement uses TRBV7-9 and TRBJ2-7; no firm D call. Trimming took off 1 base at V and 9 bases at J, with 13 bases between the two ends. CDR3 length: 13 amino acids. From germline, CDR1 is SEHNR and CDR2 FQNEAQ (reference sequence). The CDR3 bases are TGTGCCAGCAGCTTAGGGGCCAACCCCCGGCAGTACTTC. Protein product: CASSLGANPRQYF.

The gene calls are TRBV6-1 and TRBJ2-1; D tentatively fits TRBD1 or TRBD2 (5 bases each). V was shortened by 6 bases and J by 6 bases, with 9 bases between the two germline ends. This CDR3 spans 12 amino acids. In germline, CDR1 is MNHNS, CDR2 SASEGT. CDR3 DNA sequence: TGTGCCAGCAGGGGAGACAGCAATGAGCAGTTCTTC. Its protein product is CASRGDSNEQFF.

There are a few counts of this clonotype. The chain links TRBV15 to TRBJ2-1; no firm D call. V lost 0 bases to trimming and J lost 5 bases, with 11 bases between them. Germline loops: CDR1 LNHNV, CDR2 YYDKDF (reference sequence). The CDR3 has 15 residues. CDR3 nucleotides: TGTGCCACCAGCAGAGATCCTTGGAAAGACAATGAGCAGTTCTTC. Amino acids: CATSRDPWKDNEQFF.

This clonotype was seen a handful of times. The rearrangement links TRBV25-1 to TRBJ2-2, with unresolved D. V gave up 5 bases and J gave up 9 bases, with 16 bases separating them. The CDR3 spans 14 residues. Germline V gene data show CDR1 as MGHDK and CDR2 as SYGVNS. As DNA, the CDR3 is TGTGCCAGCAGTCCCTCGGAACGAGGCTGGGAGCTGTTTTTT. Encoded protein: CASSPSERGWELFF.

This clonotype showed up many times. The rearrangement joins TRBV2 to TRBJ2-3; tentative D call: TRBD2 (6 bases). The V and J ends lost 4 bases and 0 bases respectively, with 17 bases between them. Germline V lookup: CDR1 SNHLY, CDR2 FYNNEI. The CDR3 is made up of 17 amino acids. The CDR3 region is CASSAVGLTGSTDTQYF. Here the CDR3 DNA reads TGTGCCAGCAGTGCCGTGGGACTCACCGGAAGCACAGATACGCAGTATTTT.

This clonotype was counted between two and nine times. The chain joins TRBV27 to TRBJ2-1; no clear D gene. This CDR3 has 12 amino acids. Germline-derived CDR1 and CDR2 are MNHEY and SMNVEV (reference sequence). V gave up 6 bases and J gave up 3 bases, with 6 bases separating them. The CDR3 protein is CASRTFYNEQFF. The DNA for the CDR3 is TGTGCCAGCAGGACTTTCTACAATGAGCAGTTCTTC.

This clonotype was seen only a few times. A read error may account for a junction end that differs from germline. The CDR3 region has the DNA TGTGCCTGCAGTGCTACCGGGACTAGCGGTTTTCCTAGCACAGATACGCAGTATTTT. It encodes CACSATGTSGFPSTDTQYF. The chain has TRBV2 and TRBJ2-3; 11 bases align to TRBD2. CDR3 length: 19 amino acids. CDR1 is SNHLY and CDR2 is FYNNEI in the germline V gene.

This clonotype turned up a few times. This chain joins TRBV7-9 and TRBJ1-5, with TRBD1 matching over 10 bases. Germline CDR1 is SEHNR and CDR2 is FQNEAQ (reference sequence). This CDR3 has 17 residues. V shed 1 base, J shed 4 bases, and the junction held 7 bases outside the gene matches. In nucleotides, the CDR3 is TGTGCCAGCAGCTTAGGGACAGGGGGGGCGCGGAATCAGCCCCAGCATTTT. It encodes CASSLGTGGARNQPQHF.